This TCR beta chain is drawn from a study of cytotoxic CD8 clonotypes in ibrutinib-treated CLL. Study details: Averaging across samples gave approximately 250,000 productive templates and 75,000 to 100,000 productive rearrangements. General study results and limits: While tracking circulating CD8+ T-cell counts, baseline clonality exceeded that of age-matched healthy donors.

For this clone: Its antigen is unknown.

Genomic DNA for TCR beta libraries, around 2 micrograms, came from cryopreserved PBMCs. Per germline, CDR1 MNHEY and CDR2 SVGAGI. Deletions cut 2 bases from V and 3 bases from J, with 16 bases between. This CDR3 comprises 16 residues. Investigators sought sequencing depths of between 1 in 200,000 and 1 in 1 million T cells. Clones were read by immunoSEQ multiplex PCR, and TCRdb kept only the in-frame ones, dropping some. The sample includes about 200,000 clones, around 70% of them seen just once. V usage is TRBV6-5 and J usage is TRBJ1-2; tentative D call: TRBD1 (6 bases). Specimen: PBMCs, collected after 24 months of ibrutinib treatment. This clonotype was sampled from a human donor with chronic lymphocytic leukemia. CDR3 coding DNA: TGTGCCAGCAGTTACGCAGATCGGGCAGGGGACTATGGCTACACCTTC. Encoded protein: CASSYADRAGDYGYTF.